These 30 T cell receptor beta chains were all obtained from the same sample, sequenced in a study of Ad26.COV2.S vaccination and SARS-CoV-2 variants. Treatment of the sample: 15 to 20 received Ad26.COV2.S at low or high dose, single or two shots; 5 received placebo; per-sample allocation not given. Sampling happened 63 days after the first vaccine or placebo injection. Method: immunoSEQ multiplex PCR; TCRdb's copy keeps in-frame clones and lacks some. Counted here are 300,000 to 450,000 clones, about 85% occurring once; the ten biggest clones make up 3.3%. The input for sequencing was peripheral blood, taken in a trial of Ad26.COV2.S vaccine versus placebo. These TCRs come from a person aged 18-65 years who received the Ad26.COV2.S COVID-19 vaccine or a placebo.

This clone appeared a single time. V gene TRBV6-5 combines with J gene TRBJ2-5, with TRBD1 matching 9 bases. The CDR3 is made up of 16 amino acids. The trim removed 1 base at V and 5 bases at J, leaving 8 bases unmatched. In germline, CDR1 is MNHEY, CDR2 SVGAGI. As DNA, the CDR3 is TGTGCCAGCAGTTACTTTTCCGGGACAGGGTGGGAGACCCAGTACTTC. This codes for CASSYFSGTGWETQYF.

The CDR3 loop is CASSFTANTGELFF. DNA for the CDR3: TGTGCCAGCAGCTTCACAGCAAACACCGGGGAGCTGTTTTTT. The V and J genes are TRBV7-6 and TRBJ2-2; D not certain. This CDR3 is built from 14 residues. With 3 bases removed from V and 2 bases from J, the gap between germline ends came to 7 bases. Germline loops: CDR1 SGHVS, CDR2 FNYEAQ.

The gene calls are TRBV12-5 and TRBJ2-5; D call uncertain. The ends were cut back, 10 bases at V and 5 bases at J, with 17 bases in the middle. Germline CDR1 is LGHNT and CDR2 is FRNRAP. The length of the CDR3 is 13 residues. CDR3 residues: CATTGQLSETQYF. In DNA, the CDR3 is TGTGCTACTACGGGTCAATTATCGGAGACCCAGTACTTC.

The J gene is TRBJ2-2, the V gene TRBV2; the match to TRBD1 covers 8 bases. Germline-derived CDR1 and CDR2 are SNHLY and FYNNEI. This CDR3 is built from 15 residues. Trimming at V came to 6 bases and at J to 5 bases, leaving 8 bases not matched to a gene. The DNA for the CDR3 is TGTGCCAGCAGCACAGACAGGGGCCGGACCGGGGAGCTGTTTTTT. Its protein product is CASSTDRGRTGELFF.

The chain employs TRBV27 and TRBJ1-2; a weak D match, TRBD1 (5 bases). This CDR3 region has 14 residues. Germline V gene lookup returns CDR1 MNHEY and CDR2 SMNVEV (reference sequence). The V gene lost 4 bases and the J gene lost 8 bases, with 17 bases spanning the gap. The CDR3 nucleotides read TGTGCCAGCAGTTCCCTCTTCAGGGTGGGGGGCTACACCTTC. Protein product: CASSSLFRVGGYTF.

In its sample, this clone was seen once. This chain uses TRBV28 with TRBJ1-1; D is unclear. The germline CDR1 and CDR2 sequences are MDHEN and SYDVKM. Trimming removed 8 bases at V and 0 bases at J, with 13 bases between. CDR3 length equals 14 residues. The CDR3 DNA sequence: TGTGCCAGCCGGGAGCGGCCCATGAACACTGAAGCTTTCTTT. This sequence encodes CASRERPMNTEAFF.

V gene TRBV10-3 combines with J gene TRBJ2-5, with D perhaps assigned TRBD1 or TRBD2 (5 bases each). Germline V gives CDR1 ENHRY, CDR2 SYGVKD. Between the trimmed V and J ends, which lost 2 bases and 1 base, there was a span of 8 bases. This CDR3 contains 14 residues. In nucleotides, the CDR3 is TGTGCCATCAGTGAGCCCGGGACCCAAGAGACCCAGTACTTC. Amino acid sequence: CAISEPGTQETQYF.

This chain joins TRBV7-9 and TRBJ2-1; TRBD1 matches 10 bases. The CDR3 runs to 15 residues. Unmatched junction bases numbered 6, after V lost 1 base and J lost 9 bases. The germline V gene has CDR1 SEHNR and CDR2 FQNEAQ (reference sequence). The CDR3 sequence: CASSLGLTGGPEQFF. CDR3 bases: TGTGCCAGCAGCTTAGGATTGACAGGGGGCCCTGAGCAGTTCTTC.

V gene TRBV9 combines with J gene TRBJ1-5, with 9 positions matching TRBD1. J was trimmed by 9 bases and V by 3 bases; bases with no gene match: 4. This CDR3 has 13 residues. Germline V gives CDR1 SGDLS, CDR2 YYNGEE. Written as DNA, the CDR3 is TGTGCCAGCAGCGGGACAGGGGTCGGGCCCCAGCATTTT. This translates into CASSGTGVGPQHF. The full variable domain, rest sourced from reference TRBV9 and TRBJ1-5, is DSGVTQTPKHLITATGQRVTLRCSPRSGDLSVYWYQQSLDQGLQFLIQYYNGEERAKGNILERFSAQQFPDLHSELNLSSLELGDSALYFCASSGTGVGPQHFGDGTRLSIL.

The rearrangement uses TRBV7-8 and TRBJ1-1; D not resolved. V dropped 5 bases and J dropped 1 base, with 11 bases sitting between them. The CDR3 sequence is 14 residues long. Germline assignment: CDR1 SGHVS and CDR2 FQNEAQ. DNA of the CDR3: TGTGCCAGCAGCCCGGGTCCCCAGAACACTGAAGCTTTCTTT. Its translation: CASSPGPQNTEAFF. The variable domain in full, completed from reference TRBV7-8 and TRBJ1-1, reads GAGVSQSPRYKVAKRGQDVALRCDPISGHVSLFWYQQALGQGPEFLTYFQNEAQLDKSGLPSDRFFAERPEGSVSTLKIQRTQQEDSAVYLCASSPGPQNTEAFFGQGTRLTVV.

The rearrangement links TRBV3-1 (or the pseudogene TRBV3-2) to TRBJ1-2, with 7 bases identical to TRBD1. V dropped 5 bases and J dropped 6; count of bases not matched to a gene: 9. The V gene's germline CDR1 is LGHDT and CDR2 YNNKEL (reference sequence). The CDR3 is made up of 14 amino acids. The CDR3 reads CASSAQQGSDGYTF. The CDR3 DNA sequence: TGTGCCAGCAGCGCCCAACAGGGGAGTGATGGCTACACCTTC.

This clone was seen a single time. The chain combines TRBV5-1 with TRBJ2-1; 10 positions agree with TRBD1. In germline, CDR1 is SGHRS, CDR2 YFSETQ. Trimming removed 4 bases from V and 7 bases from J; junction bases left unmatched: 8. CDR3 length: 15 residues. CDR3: CASSNRDRGENEQFF. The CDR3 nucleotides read TGCGCCAGCAGCAACCGGGACAGGGGCGAAAATGAGCAGTTCTTC.

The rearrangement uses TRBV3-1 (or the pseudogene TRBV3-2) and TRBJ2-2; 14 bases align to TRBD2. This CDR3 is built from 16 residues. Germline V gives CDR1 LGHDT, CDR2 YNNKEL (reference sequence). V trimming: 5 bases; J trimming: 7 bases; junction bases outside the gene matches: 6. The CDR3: CASSSGLAGEGGELFF. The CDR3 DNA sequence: TGTGCCAGCAGCTCGGGACTAGCGGGAGAGGGCGGGGAGCTGTTTTTT.

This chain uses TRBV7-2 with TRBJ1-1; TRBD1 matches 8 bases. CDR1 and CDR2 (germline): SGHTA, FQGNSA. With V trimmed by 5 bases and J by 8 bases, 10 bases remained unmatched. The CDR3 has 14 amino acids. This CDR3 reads CASSAGTGEREAFF. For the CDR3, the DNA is TGTGCCAGCAGCGCCGGGACAGGAGAGAGAGAAGCTTTCTTT.

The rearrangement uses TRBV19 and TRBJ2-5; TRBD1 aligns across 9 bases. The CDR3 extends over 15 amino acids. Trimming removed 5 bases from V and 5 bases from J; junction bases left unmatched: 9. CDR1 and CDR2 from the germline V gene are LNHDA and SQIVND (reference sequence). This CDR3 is CASSVTGGQRETQYF. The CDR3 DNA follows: TGTGCCAGTAGTGTTACAGGGGGCCAGAGGGAGACCCAGTACTTC.

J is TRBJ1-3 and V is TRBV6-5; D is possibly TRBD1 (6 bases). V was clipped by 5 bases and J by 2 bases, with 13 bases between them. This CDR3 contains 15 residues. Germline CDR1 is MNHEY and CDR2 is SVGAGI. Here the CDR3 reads CASSNNRVAGNTIYF. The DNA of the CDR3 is TGTGCCAGCAGTAACAACAGGGTAGCTGGAAACACCATATATTTT.

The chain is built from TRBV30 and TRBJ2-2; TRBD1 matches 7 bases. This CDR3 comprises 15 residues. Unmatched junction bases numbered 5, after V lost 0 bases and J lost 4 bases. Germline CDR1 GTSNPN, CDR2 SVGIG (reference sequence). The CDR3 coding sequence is TGTGCCTGGAGTGTACGACAGGGATCCACCGGGGAGCTGTTTTTT. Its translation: CAWSVRQGSTGELFF.

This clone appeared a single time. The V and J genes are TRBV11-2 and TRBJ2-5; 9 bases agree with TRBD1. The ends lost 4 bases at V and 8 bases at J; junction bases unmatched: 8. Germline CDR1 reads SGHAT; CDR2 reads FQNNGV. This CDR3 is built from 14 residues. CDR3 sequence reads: CASSWDRATSTQYF. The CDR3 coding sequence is TGTGCCAGCAGCTGGGACAGGGCTACTTCCACCCAGTACTTC.

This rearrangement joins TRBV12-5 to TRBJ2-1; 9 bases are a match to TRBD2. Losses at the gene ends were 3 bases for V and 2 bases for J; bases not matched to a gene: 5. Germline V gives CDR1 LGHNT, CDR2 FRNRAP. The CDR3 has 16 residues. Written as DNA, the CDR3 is TGTGCTAGTGGTTTTCAGCCTAGCGGGGCCTACAATGAGCAGTTCTTC. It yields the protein CASGFQPSGAYNEQFF.

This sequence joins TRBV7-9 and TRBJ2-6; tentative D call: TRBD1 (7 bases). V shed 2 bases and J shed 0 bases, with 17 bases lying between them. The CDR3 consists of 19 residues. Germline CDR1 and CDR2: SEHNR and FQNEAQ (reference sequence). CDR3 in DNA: TGTGCCAGCAGCTTATTCTGGCAGGGGGGAGGCTCTGGGGCCAACGTCCTGACTTTC. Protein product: CASSLFWQGGGSGANVLTF.

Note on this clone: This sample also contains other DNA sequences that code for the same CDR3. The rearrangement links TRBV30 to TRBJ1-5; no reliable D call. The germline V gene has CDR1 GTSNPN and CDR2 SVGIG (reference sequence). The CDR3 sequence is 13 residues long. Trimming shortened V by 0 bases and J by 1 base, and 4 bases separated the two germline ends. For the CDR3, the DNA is TGTGCCTGGAGTGTGGGAAGCAATCAGCCCCAGCATTTT. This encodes CAWSVGSNQPQHF.

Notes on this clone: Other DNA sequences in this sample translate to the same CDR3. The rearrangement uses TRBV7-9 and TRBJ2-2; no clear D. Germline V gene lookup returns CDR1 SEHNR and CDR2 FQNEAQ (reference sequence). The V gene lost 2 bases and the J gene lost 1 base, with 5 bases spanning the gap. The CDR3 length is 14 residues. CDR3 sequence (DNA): TGTGCCAGCAGCTTACTTGTGAACACCGGGGAGCTGTTTTTT. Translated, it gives CASSLLVNTGELFF.

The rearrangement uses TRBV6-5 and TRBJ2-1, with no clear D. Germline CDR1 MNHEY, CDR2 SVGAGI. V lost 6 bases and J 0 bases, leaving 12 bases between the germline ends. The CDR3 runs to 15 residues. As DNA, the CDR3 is TGTGCCAGCAGCCCATTCCGGGCCTCCTACAATGAGCAGTTCTTC. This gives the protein CASSPFRASYNEQFF.

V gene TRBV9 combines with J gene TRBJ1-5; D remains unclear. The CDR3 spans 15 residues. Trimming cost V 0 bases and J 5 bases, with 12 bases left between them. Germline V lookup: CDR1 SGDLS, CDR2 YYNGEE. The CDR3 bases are TGTGCCAGCAGCGTAGGTGGCAGCTACGATCAGCCCCAGCATTTT. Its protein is CASSVGGSYDQPQHF.

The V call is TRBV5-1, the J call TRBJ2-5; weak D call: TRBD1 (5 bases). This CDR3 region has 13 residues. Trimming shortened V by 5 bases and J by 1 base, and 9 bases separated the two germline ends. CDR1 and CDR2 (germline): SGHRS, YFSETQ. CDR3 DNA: TGCGCCAGCAGAAGACAGACCCAAGAGACCCAGTACTTC. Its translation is CASRRQTQETQYF.

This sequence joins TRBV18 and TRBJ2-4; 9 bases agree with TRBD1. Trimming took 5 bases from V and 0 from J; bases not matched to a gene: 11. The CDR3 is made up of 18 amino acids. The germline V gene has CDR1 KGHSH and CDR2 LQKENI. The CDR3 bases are TGTGCCAGCTCATCAGGACAGGGGTTGACGATAGCCAAAAACATTCAGTACTTC. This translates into CASSSGQGLTIAKNIQYF.

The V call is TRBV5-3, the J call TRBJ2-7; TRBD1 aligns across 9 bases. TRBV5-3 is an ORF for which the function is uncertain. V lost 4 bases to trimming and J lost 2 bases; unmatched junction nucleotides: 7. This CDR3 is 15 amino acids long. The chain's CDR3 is CARSRRWTGAYEQYF. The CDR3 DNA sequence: TGTGCCAGAAGCCGCCGGTGGACAGGGGCCTACGAGCAGTACTTC.

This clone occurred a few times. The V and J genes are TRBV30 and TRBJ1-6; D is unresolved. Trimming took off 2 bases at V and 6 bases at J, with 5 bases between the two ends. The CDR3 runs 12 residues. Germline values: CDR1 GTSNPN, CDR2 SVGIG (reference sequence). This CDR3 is CAWSRVNSPLHF. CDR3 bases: TGTGCCTGGAGTCGGGTTAATTCACCCCTCCACTTT.

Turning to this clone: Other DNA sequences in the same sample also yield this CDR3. CDR3: CASSQDPEETQYF. The CDR3 DNA reads TGCGCCAGCAGCCAAGATCCGGAAGAGACCCAGTACTTC. The chain is built from TRBV4-3 and TRBJ2-5; D ambiguous. The germline CDR1 and CDR2 sequences are LGHNA and YSLEER. V lost 0 bases and J 3 bases, leaving 5 bases between the germline ends. The CDR3 totals 13 residues.

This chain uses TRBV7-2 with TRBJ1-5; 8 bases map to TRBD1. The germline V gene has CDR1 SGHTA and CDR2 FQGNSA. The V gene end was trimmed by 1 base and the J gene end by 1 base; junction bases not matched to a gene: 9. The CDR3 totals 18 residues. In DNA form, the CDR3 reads TGTGCCAGCAGCTTAGGGGCCCCAGGGGGCCTAAGCAATCAGCCCCAGCATTTT. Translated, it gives CASSLGAPGGLSNQPQHF.